A single sample is the source of the 19 T cell receptor beta chains below, sequenced in a study of siplizumab effects on memory and regulatory T cells. Using immunoSEQ multiplex PCR, the repertoire was profiled, and TCRdb retains in-frame clones only, with some absent. This sample has about 120,000 clones, with around 94% found just once. The material sequenced was non-Treg CD4+ T cells sorted from blood. The receptors shown here come from a human donor in good health.

The chain carries TRBV7-2 and TRBJ2-3; 12 bases match TRBD2. This CDR3 spans 18 amino acids. Germline CDR1 and CDR2: SGHTA and FQGNSA. Trimming cost V 5 bases and J 2 bases; bases outside gene matches: 11. Here the CDR3 reads CASSRAPGLAGYTDTQYF. The CDR3 DNA follows: TGTGCCAGCAGCCGCGCTCCGGGACTAGCGGGTTACACAGATACGCAGTATTTT.

The rearrangement joins TRBV6-6 to TRBJ2-3, with 9 bases fitting TRBD2. Germline lookup yields CDR1 MNHNY and CDR2 SVGAGI (reference sequence). The CDR3 totals 16 residues. V shed 0 bases, J shed 1 base, and the junction held 2 bases outside the gene matches. The CDR3: CASSYSQRGGTDTQYF. In DNA form, the CDR3 reads TGTGCCAGCAGTTACTCGCAGCGGGGGGGCACAGATACGCAGTATTTT.

The rearrangement joins TRBV4-1 to TRBJ2-2; D is unresolved. Trimming took 0 bases from V and 0 from J, leaving 5 bases between them. The V gene's germline CDR1 is MGHRA and CDR2 YSYEKL. The CDR3 length is 15 residues. DNA of the CDR3: TGCGCCAGCAGCCAAGATCGATCGAACACCGGGGAGCTGTTTTTT. Its translation is CASSQDRSNTGELFF.

V usage is TRBV7-3 and J usage is TRBJ2-5; TRBD1 agrees at 7 bases. Germline V gene sequence: CDR1 SGHTA, CDR2 FQGTGA. The CDR3 is made up of 13 amino acids. Trimming cost V 5 bases and J 4 bases; bases outside gene matches: 4. This chain's CDR3 is CASSPGQAETQYF. The CDR3, as DNA: TGTGCCAGCAGCCCCGGACAGGCAGAGACCCAGTACTTC. Complete variable domain (other parts from reference TRBV7-3 and TRBJ2-5): GAGVSQTPSNKVTEKGKYVELRCDPISGHTALYWYRQSLGQGPEFLIYFQGTGAADDSGLPNDRFFAVRPEGSVSTLKIQRTERGDSAVYLCASSPGQAETQYFGPGTRLLVL.

The CDR3 is CASGPIHDRGAGELFF. The CDR3 DNA reads TGTGCTAGTGGCCCTATTCACGACAGGGGGGCCGGGGAGCTGTTTTTT. The chain combines TRBV12-5 with TRBJ2-2, with 9 bases matching TRBD1. With 6 bases clipped from V and 6 bases from J, the junction kept 11 bases outside the gene matches. CDR3 size: 16 residues. Germline V lookup: CDR1 LGHNT, CDR2 FRNRAP.

This sequence joins TRBV7-6 and TRBJ1-1, with D possibly TRBD1 on 5 matching bases. Per the germline V gene, CDR1 is SGHVS and CDR2 is FNYEAQ. The CDR3 spans 16 residues. The germline V and J ends were trimmed by 2 bases and 2 bases, with 15 bases remaining between them. The CDR3 DNA is TGTGCCAGCAGCTTATCGTCCGGGACCGAAAACACTGAAGCTTTCTTT. Amino acid sequence: CASSLSSGTENTEAFF.

This clone occurred a few times. J is TRBJ2-1 and V is TRBV2, with 7 bases lining up with TRBD2. Unmatched junction bases numbered 9, after V lost 4 bases and J lost 6 bases. The CDR3 length is 15 residues. Germline values: CDR1 SNHLY, CDR2 FYNNEI. For the CDR3, the DNA is TGTGCCAGCAGTGTTAGAAGCGGGAACGGCAATGAGCAGTTCTTC. It yields the protein CASSVRSGNGNEQFF.

Comments on this clone: At one of its ends the junction is not consistent with the germline gene, which may arise from a read error. Additional DNA sequences in this sample encode the identical CDR3. The J gene is TRBJ1-1, the V gene TRBV4-2, with a weak D call TRBD1 (5 bases). Germline V gene lookup returns CDR1 LGHNA and CDR2 YNFKEQ. CDR3 length: 16 amino acids. CDR3 in amino acids: CASSQGGVRENTEAFF. In nucleotides, the CDR3 is TGTGCCAGCAGTCAAGGAGGAGTCAGGGAAAACACTGAAGCTTTCTTT.

This clone was seen only once. V gene TRBV6-5 combines with J gene TRBJ2-3; 8 positions match TRBD2. Germline V lookup: CDR1 MNHEY, CDR2 SVGAGI. There are 12 residues in the CDR3. J lost 10 bases, V lost 4 bases, and 4 bases had no gene match. The CDR3 loop reads CASSSPGGPQYF. The CDR3 nucleotides read TGTGCCAGCAGTTCCCCGGGGGGGCCGCAGTATTTT.

This chain joins TRBV19 and TRBJ1-5, with D unclear. CDR3 length: 12 residues. Germline V gives CDR1 LNHDA, CDR2 SQIVND (reference sequence). Trimming took off 3 bases at V and 4 bases at J, with 4 bases between the two ends. CDR3 residues: CASSMINQPQHF. In DNA form, the CDR3 reads TGTGCCAGTAGTATGATTAATCAGCCCCAGCATTTT.

J is TRBJ2-3 and V is TRBV5-1; D uncertain. The V gene's germline CDR1 is SGHRS and CDR2 YFSETQ. V was pared by 0 bases and J by 2 bases, with 13 bases between. The CDR3 has 16 residues. CDR3 coding DNA: TGCGCCAGCAGCTTGGGTCTGTATGGCCTCACAGATACGCAGTATTTT. It codes for CASSLGLYGLTDTQYF.

The chain is built from TRBV6-1 and TRBJ2-5; weak D call: TRBD1 (6 bases). The V end lost 7 bases, the J end lost 6 bases, and 12 bases lay between the germline ends. The CDR3 runs 12 residues. The germline V gene has CDR1 MNHNS and CDR2 SASEGT. CDR3 residues: CASMGAKQTQYF. The CDR3 coding sequence is TGTGCCAGCATGGGGGCCAAGCAGACCCAGTACTTC.

The chain is built from TRBV5-6 and TRBJ2-5, with D possibly TRBD2 on 5 matching bases. Between the trimmed V and J ends, which lost 6 bases and 5 bases, there was a span of 14 bases. Germline lookup yields CDR1 SGHDT and CDR2 YYEEEE. The CDR3 consists of 13 residues. CDR3: CASNGILMETQYF. The CDR3 DNA reads as TGTGCCAGCAACGGGATTCTCATGGAGACCCAGTACTTC.

The V call is TRBV9, the J call TRBJ1-4; D gene ambiguous. CDR1 is SGDLS, CDR2 YYNGEE, per germline. Trimming left V 0 bases short and J 6 bases short, with 6 bases between. The CDR3 sequence is 13 residues long. CDR3 loop: CASSVDLHEKLFF. The CDR3 bases are TGTGCCAGCAGCGTAGATTTGCATGAAAAACTGTTTTTT.

V gene TRBV19 combines with J gene TRBJ1-4, with no clear D. The CDR3 totals 13 residues. The germline V gene has CDR1 LNHDA and CDR2 SQIVND (reference sequence). V was shortened by 4 bases and J by 10 bases, with 13 bases between the two germline ends. The CDR3 coding sequence is TGTGCCAGTAGTAGTCTCGAGAGGCGAAAACTGTTTTTT. This encodes CASSSLERRKLFF.

The chain couples TRBV6-5 to TRBJ1-3; maybe TRBD1 (5 bases). Germline V gives CDR1 MNHEY, CDR2 SVGAGI. V lost 4 bases and J lost 8, with 21 bases in between. The CDR3 runs 16 residues. CDR3 in amino acids: CASSSGRFVMEDTIYF. The CDR3, as DNA: TGTGCCAGCAGTTCGGGACGGTTCGTGATGGAAGACACCATATATTTT.

This sequence joins TRBV30 and TRBJ1-2; TRBD1 might be the D (5 bases). CDR1 and CDR2 (germline): GTSNPN, SVGIG (reference sequence). V shed 8 bases and J shed 5 bases, with 9 bases lying between them. The CDR3 covers 10 residues. The chain's CDR3 is CAQRGYGYTF. CDR3 sequence (DNA): TGTGCCCAGCGGGGGTATGGCTACACCTTC.

This clone was counted a single time. The rearrangement joins TRBV29-1 to TRBJ1-3; the D gene is possibly TRBD1 (5 bases). V was clipped by 7 bases and J by 4 bases, with 11 bases between them. This CDR3 comprises 12 residues. Germline CDR1 and CDR2: SQVTM and ANQGSEA. CDR3 in amino acids: CSAGISGNTIYF. The CDR3 nucleotides are TGCAGCGCAGGGATCTCGGGAAACACCATATATTTT.

The rearrangement uses TRBV28 and TRBJ1-2, with unresolved D. The V gene lost 2 bases and the J gene lost 3 bases, with 7 bases spanning the gap. Germline CDR1 MDHEN, CDR2 SYDVKM. This CDR3 spans 13 amino acids. This CDR3 reads CASSLQTDYGYTF. DNA for the CDR3: TGTGCCAGCAGTTTACAGACGGACTATGGCTACACCTTC.